This TCR beta chain was captured by sequencing in a study of T-cell reconstitution after alpha-beta-depleted transplantation in children. A library of TCRbeta sequences, prepared with unique molecular identifiers, was generated. TCRdb re-analysed the PCR reads in MiXCR, keeping a single row per CDR3 protein. The data show about 500,000 distinct CDR3 sequences, approximately 10% seen once. V shed 2 bases and J shed 0 bases, with 8 bases lying between them. This CDR3 region has 14 residues. In germline, CDR1 is SGHTA, CDR2 FQGNSA. The material sequenced was PBMCs, mostly from graft donor cells, taken 180 days after TCRalphabeta/CD19-depleted stem cell transplant. The TCR originated in a female patient aged 2 to 10 who had a stem cell transplant for aplastic anemia, so the T cells may come from the graft donor. The chain uses TRBV7-2 and TRBJ2-7; no firm D call. This CDR3 reads CASSLFKYSYEQYF. The CDR3 nucleotides read TGTGCCAGCAGCTTATTCAAGTACTCCTACGAGCAGTACTTC.